A selection of T cell receptor beta chains follows, all from one sample in a study of T cell repertoires in cytomegalovirus infection. Their specific antigens are unknown. A single record per CDR3 protein comes from TCRdb applying MiXCR to the reads. The table lists some 590,000 distinct CDR3 sequences, almost 40% of them singletons. The material was cultured PBMCs, obtained from culture after CMV antigen stimulation. These receptors all come from a human donor in good health (CMV status not recorded). Some clones in this sample may be carry-over from other donors' samples. The CDR3 runs from the conserved cysteine through the conserved F or W.

TRBJ1-2 TRBV6-1 CATDSNWGGYTF
TRBJ2-2 TRBV7-2 CASSLVGGRTNTGELFF
TRBJ1-2 TRBV7-9 CASSPPPAEGYTF
TRBJ2-3 TRBV7-2 CASSAQKPDTQYF
TRBJ2-1 TRBV7-2 CASSALEGNEQFF
TRBJ1-1 TRBV7-8 CASSLRTVITEAFF
TRBJ2-5 TRBV28 CASSSQGRETQYF
TRBJ2-5 TRBV7-9 CASSGTTRTQYF
TRBJ1-3 TRBV7-7 CASSSTVGNTIYF
TRBJ2-1 TRBV7-2 CASSLERVAQFF
TRBJ2-3 TRBV7-9 CASSSTTGTSLYF
TRBJ2-1 TRBV19 CASRRDAGSYNEQFF
TRBJ2-3 TRBV4-1 CASSYLGGPNTQYF
TRBJ1-1 TRBV25-1 CASSARGSNTEAFF
TRBJ2-7 TRBV20-1 CSANPARAQGSYEQYF
TRBJ1-1 TRBV12-3/TRBV12-4 CASSLAWAYTEAFF
TRBJ2-5 TRBV7-8 CASSRPGSRIPQETQYF
TRBJ1-1 TRBV20-1 CSASTDMNTEAFF
TRBJ1-2 TRBV7-2 CASSLREGANYGYTF
TRBJ1-2 TRBV6-1 CASSKDRNYGYTF
TRBJ1-5 TRBV6-6 CASSLDRVDQPQHF
TRBJ2-3 TRBV5-1 CASSVYEGADTQYF
TRBJ2-1 TRBV4-1 CASSQEGTSNNEQFF
TRBJ2-1 TRBV7-6 CASSSLAGPRFF
TRBJ2-1 TRBV4-1 CASSPRSGLYNEQFF
TRBJ2-1 TRBV14 CASSTRSGGGSEQFF
TRBJ2-7 TRBV5-6 CASSWEDTTYEQYF
TRBJ2-1 TRBV19 CASRPGLAVNEQFF
TRBJ1-2 TRBV12-3/TRBV12-4 CASDDRGLGYGYTF
TRBJ1-6 TRBV15 CATSRDRRTGGSPLHF
TRBJ1-5 TRBV6-2/TRBV6-3 CASRKPGQGADGGRPNQPQHF
TRBJ2-2 TRBV20-1 CSAIDGGAGELFF
TRBJ1-5 TRBV4-3 CASSQDKGAVQPQHF
TRBJ2-5 TRBV5-1 CASSSSQRQTLQETQYF
TRBJ1-2 TRBV19 CASSGGSRGYGYTF
TRBJ1-3 TRBV5-6 CASSPGGQPTYSGNTIYF
TRBJ1-1 TRBV7-6 CASSSRSGGFGAFF
TRBJ2-1 TRBV6-1 CASSEVGQANEQFF
TRBJ1-4 TRBV7-9 CASSLRGGDSEKLFF
TRBJ2-6 TRBV7-9 CASSLADATF
TRBJ2-1 TRBV4-1 CASSLTGTRFDEQFF
TRBJ2-7 TRBV6-2/TRBV6-3 CASSLPIPGTRSEQYF
TRBJ1-2 TRBV27 CASSPTVYYGYTF
TRBJ2-1 TRBV7-2 CASSPSRTEYEQFF
TRBJ2-7 TRBV7-6 CASSFFTAGLSYEQYF
TRBJ2-3 TRBV3-1 CASSQAGHTQYF
TRBJ2-1 TRBV11-2 CASSLRQGYSNEQFF
TRBJ2-3 TRBV20-1 CSASGGGTDTQYF
TRBJ2-2 TRBV7-2 CASSYRDGELFF
TRBJ2-1 TRBV6-2/TRBV6-3 CASRFTREAGQFF
TRBJ2-7 TRBV10-3 CAISESVAGGEQYF
TRBJ2-3 TRBV12-3/TRBV12-4 CASSPNLLAGGADTQYF
TRBJ2-2 TRBV27 CASSFLAGLSTGELFF
TRBJ2-5 TRBV7-2 CASSPRGGGYQETQYF
TRBJ2-3 TRBV7-2 CASSLDPSTDTQYF
TRBJ1-3 TRBV11-2 CASSLLPGGGSGNTIYF
TRBJ1-1 TRBV27 CASAGGVGLRTLEAFF
TRBJ1-5 TRBV5-1 CASSLGGTGSNQPQHF
TRBJ2-2 TRBV6-1 CAIQDPGLGAGELFF